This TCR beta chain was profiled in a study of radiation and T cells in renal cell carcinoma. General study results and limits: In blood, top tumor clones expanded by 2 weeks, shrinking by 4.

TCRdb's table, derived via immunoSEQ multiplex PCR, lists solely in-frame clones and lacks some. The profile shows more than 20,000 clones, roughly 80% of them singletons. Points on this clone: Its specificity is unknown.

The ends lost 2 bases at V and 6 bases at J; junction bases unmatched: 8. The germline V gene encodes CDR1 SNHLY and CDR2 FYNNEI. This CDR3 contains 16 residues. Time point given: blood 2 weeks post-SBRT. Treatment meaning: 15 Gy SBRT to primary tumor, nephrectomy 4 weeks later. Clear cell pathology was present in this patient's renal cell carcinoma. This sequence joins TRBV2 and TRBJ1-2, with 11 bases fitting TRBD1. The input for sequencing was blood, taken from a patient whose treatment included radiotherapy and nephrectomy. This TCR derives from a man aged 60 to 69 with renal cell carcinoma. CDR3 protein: CASSESGTGGSNGYTF. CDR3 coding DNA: TGTGCCAGCAGTGAATCAGGGACAGGGGGTTCCAATGGCTACACCTTC.